Each of the 4 T cell receptor beta chains below was sequenced from the same sample in a study of T cell clonotyping in hematopoietic cell transplantation. TCRdb keeps only in-frame clones here, not all; method: immunoSEQ multiplex PCR. This sample has more than 9,500 clones, with 80% to 95% found just once. Sequences were obtained from peripheral blood mononuclear cells. These receptor sequences come from a woman in her forties or fifties in good health. Some clones in this sample may be carry-over from other donors' samples.

The chain has TRBV7-9 and TRBJ2-7; D unresolved. CDR3 length: 14 residues. The germline gives CDR1 SEHNR, CDR2 FQNEAQ (reference sequence). V was cut by 6 bases and J by 3 bases, with 15 bases left in between. The CDR3 region has the DNA TGTGCCAGCAGTCAGAACCCGAACGTCTACGAGCAGTACTTC. Amino acid sequence: CASSQNPNVYEQYF. Variable domain in full (rest from reference TRBV7-9 and TRBJ2-7): DTGVSQNPRHKITKRGQNVTFRCDPISEHNRLYWYRQTLGQGPEFLTYFQNEAQLEKSRLLSDRFSAERPKGSFSTLEIQRTEQGDSAMYLCASSQNPNVYEQYFGPGTRLTVT.

V gene TRBV7-9 combines with J gene TRBJ2-7, with 8 bases aligning to TRBD2. Looked up from germline, CDR1 is SEHNR and CDR2 is FQNEAQ (reference sequence). CDR3 size: 16 residues. Losses at the gene ends were 3 bases for V and 4 bases for J; bases not matched to a gene: 11. The CDR3 here is CASSFAGSGGRYEQYF. CDR3 nucleotide sequence: TGTGCCAGCAGCTTCGCCGGGAGCGGGGGTCGGTACGAGCAGTACTTC.

The chain is built from TRBV11-2 and TRBJ1-6; D remains ambiguous. The CDR3 spans 17 residues. Germline CDR1 reads SGHAT; CDR2 reads FQNNGV. V lost 5 bases and J 0 bases, leaving 14 bases between the germline ends. The CDR3 here is CASSKEPPRSYNSPLHF. DNA of the CDR3: TGTGCCAGCAGCAAGGAACCTCCCCGCTCCTATAATTCACCCCTCCACTTT.

The chain combines TRBV19 with TRBJ2-7; D remains ambiguous. The CDR3 covers 14 residues. Trimming cost V 5 bases and J 2 bases, with 13 bases left between them. Germline V lookup: CDR1 LNHDA, CDR2 SQIVND (reference sequence). CDR3 sequence reads: CASSPPSSPYEQYF. The CDR3 region has the DNA TGTGCCAGTAGTCCTCCGTCCAGCCCCTACGAGCAGTACTTC.